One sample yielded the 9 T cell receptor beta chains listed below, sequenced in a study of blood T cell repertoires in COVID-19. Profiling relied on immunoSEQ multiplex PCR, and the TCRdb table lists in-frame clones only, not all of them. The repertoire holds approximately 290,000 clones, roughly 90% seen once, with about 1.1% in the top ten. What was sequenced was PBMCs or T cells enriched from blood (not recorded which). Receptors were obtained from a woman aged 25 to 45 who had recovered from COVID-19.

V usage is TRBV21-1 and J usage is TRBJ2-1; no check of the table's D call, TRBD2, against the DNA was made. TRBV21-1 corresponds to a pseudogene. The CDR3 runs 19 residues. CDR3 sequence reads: CASSNSTYRTSGRAVEQFF. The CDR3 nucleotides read TGTGCCAGCAGCAACTCCACTTACAGGACTAGCGGGAGGGCGGTTGAGCAGTTCTTC.

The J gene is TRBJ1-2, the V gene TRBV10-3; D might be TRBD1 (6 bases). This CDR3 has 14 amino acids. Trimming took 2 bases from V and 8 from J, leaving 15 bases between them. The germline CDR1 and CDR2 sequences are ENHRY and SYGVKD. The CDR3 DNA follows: TGTGCCATCAGTGAGAGGGGCAGGGGAGAGGGCTACACCTTC. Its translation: CAISERGRGEGYTF.

Here the CDR3 DNA reads TGTGCCAGCGGAACCTGGGACAGGGTCTACGAGCAGTACTTC. This gives the protein CASGTWDRVYEQYF. The chain links TRBV6-5 to TRBJ2-7, with TRBD1 matching 9 bases. The germline V gene has CDR1 MNHEY and CDR2 SVGAGI. The CDR3 totals 14 residues. With V trimmed by 8 bases and J by 3 bases, 8 bases remained unmatched.

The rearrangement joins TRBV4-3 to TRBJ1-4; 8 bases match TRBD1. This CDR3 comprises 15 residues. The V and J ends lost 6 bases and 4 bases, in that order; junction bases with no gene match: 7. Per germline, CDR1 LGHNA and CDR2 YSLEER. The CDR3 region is CASSFMTGVNEKLFF. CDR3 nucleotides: TGCGCCAGCAGTTTTATGACAGGGGTTAATGAAAAACTGTTTTTT.

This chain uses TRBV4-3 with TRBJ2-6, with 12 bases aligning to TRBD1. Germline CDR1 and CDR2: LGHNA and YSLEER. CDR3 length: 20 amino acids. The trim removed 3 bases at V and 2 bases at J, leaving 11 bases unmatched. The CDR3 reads CASSQTGRDRGRTGANVLTF. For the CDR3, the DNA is TGCGCCAGCAGCCAGACCGGCCGGGACAGGGGGCGCACTGGGGCCAACGTCCTGACTTTC.

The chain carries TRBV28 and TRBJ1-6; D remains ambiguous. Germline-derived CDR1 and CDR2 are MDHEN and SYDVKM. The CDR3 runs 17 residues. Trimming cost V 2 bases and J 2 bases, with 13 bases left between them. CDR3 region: CASSLNGGATYNSPLHF. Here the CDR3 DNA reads TGTGCCAGCAGTTTAAACGGCGGCGCAACCTATAATTCACCCCTCCACTTT.

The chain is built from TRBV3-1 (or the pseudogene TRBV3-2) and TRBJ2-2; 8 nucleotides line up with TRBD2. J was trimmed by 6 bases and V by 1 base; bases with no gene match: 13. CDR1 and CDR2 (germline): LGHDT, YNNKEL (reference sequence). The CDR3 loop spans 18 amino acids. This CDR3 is CASSQVGGSGRFPGELFF. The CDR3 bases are TGTGCCAGCAGCCAAGTCGGCGGAAGCGGGAGATTTCCCGGGGAGCTGTTTTTT.

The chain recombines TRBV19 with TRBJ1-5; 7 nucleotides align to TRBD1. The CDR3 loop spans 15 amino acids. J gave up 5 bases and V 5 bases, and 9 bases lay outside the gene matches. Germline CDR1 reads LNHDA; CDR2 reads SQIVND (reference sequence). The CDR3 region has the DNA TGTGCCAGTAGTGTCGCGACAGGGATGGATCAGCCCCAGCATTTT. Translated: CASSVATGMDQPQHF.

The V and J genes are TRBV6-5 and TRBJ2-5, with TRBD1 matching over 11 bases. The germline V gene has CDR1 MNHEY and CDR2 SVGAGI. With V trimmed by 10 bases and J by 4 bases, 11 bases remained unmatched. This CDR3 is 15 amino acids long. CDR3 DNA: TGTGCCACCTATATGGACAGGGGGCTTGGAGAGACCCAGTACTTC. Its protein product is CATYMDRGLGETQYF.